Presented here are 8 T cell receptor beta chains from one specimen sequenced in a study of identical twins. One entry per CDR3 protein, called by TCRdb with MiXCR from the 5' RACE reads. The sample shows some 730,000 distinct CDR3 sequences, roughly 20% of them seen only once. These data are also associated with another study on T cells expressing NK-cell markers.

The source material was PBMCs. Receptors were obtained from a woman aged 18 to 35 in good health.

The chain combines TRBV20-1 with TRBJ2-2, with D hard to call. Germline V lookup: CDR1 DFQATT, CDR2 SNEGSKA (reference sequence). This CDR3 has 14 amino acids. V lost 0 bases to trimming and J lost 3 bases, with 8 bases between them. The CDR3 coding sequence is TGCAGTGCTAGAGATTTTGGGGACACCGGGGAGCTGTTTTTT. Translated: CSARDFGDTGELFF.

This clonotype was counted between two and nine times. The rearrangement uses TRBV20-1 and TRBJ2-1; the D gene is possibly TRBD2 (7 bases). The CDR3 consists of 15 residues. Per germline, CDR1 DFQATT and CDR2 SNEGSKA (reference sequence). Trimming left V 6 bases short and J 2 bases short, with 17 bases between. CDR3 coding DNA: TGCAGTGCCCGCCGGGGGGCTAGCGCCTACAATGAGCAGTTCTTC. Translating it yields CSARRGASAYNEQFF.

This clonotype was detected many times. The V call is TRBV29-1, the J call TRBJ2-7; TRBD1 matches 11 bases. CDR1 is SQVTM and CDR2 is ANQGSEA in the germline V gene. V shed 5 bases and J 6 bases; nucleotides not matched to a gene: 6. The CDR3 runs 13 residues. The CDR3 DNA reads as TGCAGCGTTCGTACCGGGACAGGGGGCGAGCAGTACTTC. This sequence encodes CSVRTGTGGEQYF.

The chain combines TRBV29-1 with TRBJ2-2, with no clear D. Trimming took 6 bases from V and 1 from J, leaving 9 bases between them. CDR1 is SQVTM, CDR2 ANQGSEA, per germline. This CDR3 comprises 13 residues. This CDR3 reads CSVPRVNTGELFF. CDR3 coding DNA: TGCAGCGTGCCCCGGGTGAACACCGGGGAGCTGTTTTTT.

The rearrangement links TRBV7-2 to TRBJ2-3, with 9 bases fitting TRBD2. CDR1 and CDR2 from the germline V gene are SGHTA and FQGNSA. Germline trimming cut 5 bases from V and 4 bases from J; bases unmatched to any gene: 7. This CDR3 contains 15 residues. The CDR3 nucleotides are TGTGCCAGCAGCGAACTAGCGGGTCGACCAGATACGCAGTATTTT. It yields the protein CASSELAGRPDTQYF. Full variable domain (rest looked up from reference TRBV7-2 and TRBJ2-3): GAGVSQSPSNKVTEKGKDVELRCDPISGHTALYWYRQSLGQGLEFLIYFQGNSAPDKSGLPSDRFSAERTGGSVSTLTIQRTQQEDSAVYLCASSELAGRPDTQYFGPGTRLTVL.

This clonotype was found a few times. J is TRBJ1-2 and V is TRBV29-1; D may be TRBD1 (5 bases). The CDR3 spans 15 residues. Germline lookup yields CDR1 SQVTM and CDR2 ANQGSEA. The germline V and J ends were trimmed by 3 bases and 5 bases, with 19 bases remaining between them. The CDR3 bases are TGCAGCGTTGATTCTGCCCTAACAGGTGGATATGGCTACACCTTC. Translating gives CSVDSALTGGYGYTF.

This chain joins TRBV9 and TRBJ2-5, with 8 bases aligning to TRBD2. Losses at the gene ends were 3 bases for V and 4 bases for J; bases not matched to a gene: 5. The CDR3 contains 14 residues. Germline CDR1 is SGDLS and CDR2 is YYNGEE. CDR3 in amino acids: CASSGSGVGETQYF. The CDR3 region has the DNA TGTGCCAGCAGCGGTAGCGGGGTGGGAGAGACCCAGTACTTC.

The chain combines TRBV5-1 with TRBJ2-7, with 7 bases identical to TRBD1. The V segment lost 1 base and the J segment 3 bases; nucleotides outside the gene matches: 4. The germline CDR1 and CDR2 sequences are SGHRS and YFSETQ. This CDR3 spans 14 amino acids. The CDR3 is CASSLMTGLYEQYF. The CDR3 bases are TGCGCCAGCAGCTTGATGACAGGGCTCTACGAGCAGTACTTC.